This TCR beta chain is drawn from a study of T cells in Graves' hyperthyroidism and ophthalmopathy. Study context: Pretreatment peripheral blood was obtained at initial diagnosis. General study points: The model predicted ophthalmopathy a median around six months before onset.

RNA transcripts provided the source from which TCR beta CDR3 regions were amplified. TCR CDR3 underwent first-round RT-PCR with the HTBI primer set. TCRdb analysed the multiplex PCR reads with MiXCR anew, one entry per CDR3 protein. The data show fewer than 450,000 distinct CDR3 sequences, with less than 20% seen just once and 35% to 50% held by the top ten. A note on this clonotype: The antigen remains undetermined.

This CDR3 has 13 residues. Germline V gene lookup returns CDR1 SGHTA and CDR2 FQGTGA. Germline trimming cut 5 bases from V and 8 bases from J; bases unmatched to any gene: 7. The sequenced sample was blood. The rearrangement uses TRBV7-3 and TRBJ2-3; 7 bases map to TRBD2. The TCR originated in a man aged 18 to 35 with Graves' ophthalmopathy. CDR3 DNA: TGTGCCAGCAGCCGCGGGGGTCCAGGTACGCAGTATTTT. Amino acids: CASSRGGPGTQYF.